The clone carrying this T cell receptor (beta chain) was observed once. At one end, the junction sequence differs from germline, possibly due to a read error. Measured with immunoSEQ multiplex PCR; TCRdb has only the in-frame clones, and not every one. The data contain about 80,000 clones, approximately 90% of them singletons. These data originate in a study of T cell changes during pregnancy in multiple sclerosis. The CDR3 consists of 12 residues. In germline, CDR1 is SSHAT, CDR2 FNYEAQ (reference sequence). The sample here was peripheral blood, taken before pregnancy. This chain connects TRBV7-7 to TRBJ2-5; TRBD1 agrees at 8 bases. This receptor was obtained from a female donor with multiple sclerosis, enrolled in a pregnancy study. CDR3: CASTTGGETQYF. The CDR3, as DNA: TGTGCTAGCACCACAGGGGGAGAGACCCAGTACTTC.